The rows below give T cell receptor beta chains drawn from one sample of a study of cytotoxic CD8 clonotypes in ibrutinib-treated CLL. Here immunoSEQ multiplex PCR was the method, and the copy in TCRdb shows in-frame clones only, minus some. The sample holds fewer than 150,000 clones, around 84% seen once. Sequencing used PBMCs, obtained after 24 months of ibrutinib treatment. The receptors originated from a human donor with chronic lymphocytic leukemia. CDR3s include the opening cysteine and the closing phenylalanine or tryptophan. The order of the fields is CDR3 DNA, CDR3 protein, clone size, D gene, V gene, J gene. The D gene is left open where the match is weak. The size of a clone is reported for some rows only, either as once, few or many, or as a class for expanded clones.

CDR3 DNA: TGTGCCAGCAGTCGGACAGGGACTGGGGCCAACGTCCTGACTTTC; CDR3 protein: CASSRTGTGANVLTF; clone size: NA; D gene: TRBD1; V gene: TRBV6-5; J gene: TRBJ2-6
CDR3 DNA: TGTGCCAGCAGCCCCGGTTCCTACAATGAGCAGTTCTTC; CDR3 protein: CASSPGSYNEQFF; clone size: NA; D gene: NA; V gene: TRBV7-3; J gene: TRBJ2-1
CDR3 DNA: TGTGCTAGTGGGGGTAATTCACCCCTCCACTTT; CDR3 protein: CASGGNSPLHF; clone size: few; D gene: NA; V gene: TRBV12-5; J gene: TRBJ1-6
CDR3 DNA: TGTGCCAGCAGTTACCAGGGGGCAAACTACGAGCAGTACTTC; CDR3 protein: CASSYQGANYEQYF; clone size: NA; D gene: TRBD1; V gene: TRBV6-5; J gene: TRBJ2-7
CDR3 DNA: TGTGCCAGCAGCTTCCCGAACAGGGGCACCGGGGAGCTGTTTTTT; CDR3 protein: CASSFPNRGTGELFF; clone size: NA; D gene: TRBD1; V gene: TRBV11-3; J gene: TRBJ2-2
CDR3 DNA: TGTGCCAGCAGCTTTTGGGCGAGGACTTTAGGGACTGAAGCTTTCTTT; CDR3 protein: CASSFWARTLGTEAFF; clone size: NA; D gene: NA; V gene: TRBV7-9; J gene: TRBJ1-1
CDR3 DNA: TGTGCCAGCAGCACGGGTAGGGGAGGCTACGAGCAGTACTTC; CDR3 protein: CASSTGRGGYEQYF; clone size: NA; D gene: NA; V gene: TRBV14; J gene: TRBJ2-7
CDR3 DNA: TGCGCCAGCAGCTTGGGAGGCTATAATGAAAAACTGTTTTTT; CDR3 protein: CASSLGGYNEKLFF; clone size: once; D gene: NA; V gene: TRBV5-1; J gene: TRBJ1-4
CDR3 DNA: TGTGCCAGTTTTGGGAGCTCCTATAATTCACCCCTCCACTTT; CDR3 protein: CASFGSSYNSPLHF; clone size: NA; D gene: NA; V gene: TRBV19; J gene: TRBJ1-6
CDR3 DNA: TGTGCCAGCAGCCAACAGGGAGGTGAGCAGTTCTTC; CDR3 protein: CASSQQGGEQFF; clone size: few; D gene: NA; V gene: TRBV7-2; J gene: TRBJ2-1
CDR3 DNA: TGTGCCAGCAGTTACTCCGGACATGAGCAGTTCTTC; CDR3 protein: CASSYSGHEQFF; clone size: few; D gene: NA; V gene: TRBV6-5; J gene: TRBJ2-1
CDR3 DNA: TGCGCCAGCAGCTTGTTACCCAGTCAGGATCAGCCCCAGCATTTT; CDR3 protein: CASSLLPSQDQPQHF; clone size: NA; D gene: NA; V gene: TRBV5-1; J gene: TRBJ1-5
CDR3 DNA: TGTGCCAGTAGGCCGACAGGGAACTATGGCTACACCTTC; CDR3 protein: CASRPTGNYGYTF; clone size: once; D gene: TRBD1; V gene: TRBV19; J gene: TRBJ1-2
CDR3 DNA: TGTGCCATCAGTGCCCCGGGGTACTGGACCCAGTACTTC; CDR3 protein: CAISAPGYWTQYF; clone size: NA; D gene: NA; V gene: TRBV10-3; J gene: TRBJ2-5
CDR3 DNA: TGTGCCAGCAGGGAAGACAGGGGACCGTTGGGTGGGGCCAACGTCCTGACTTTC; CDR3 protein: CASREDRGPLGGANVLTF; clone size: NA; D gene: TRBD1; V gene: TRBV4-2; J gene: TRBJ2-6
CDR3 DNA: TGTGCCAGCAGCGTATCCTCCAGGGGGAACACCGGGGAGCTGTTTTTT; CDR3 protein: CASSVSSRGNTGELFF; clone size: NA; D gene: NA; V gene: TRBV9; J gene: TRBJ2-2
CDR3 DNA: TGTGCCAGCCTTAATGGGGCCAACGTCCTGACTTTC; CDR3 protein: CASLNGANVLTF; clone size: NA; D gene: NA; V gene: TRBV28; J gene: TRBJ2-6
CDR3 DNA: TGTGCCAGCAGTCCCGGGATCCCGCAAGCTTTCTTT; CDR3 protein: CASSPGIPQAFF; clone size: NA; D gene: NA; V gene: TRBV28; J gene: TRBJ1-1
CDR3 DNA: TGTGCCTGGAGGGGGGGTGACAGAATGAACACTGAAGCTTTCTTT; CDR3 protein: CAWRGGDRMNTEAFF; clone size: NA; D gene: NA; V gene: TRBV30; J gene: TRBJ1-1
CDR3 DNA: TGTGCCAGCAGTTCGGGGGGCGCGGATACGCAGTATTTT; CDR3 protein: CASSSGGADTQYF; clone size: NA; D gene: NA; V gene: TRBV2; J gene: TRBJ2-3
CDR3 DNA: TGCGCCAGCAGCCAAGATGGAGGGACATTTCCTTTCTTT; CDR3 protein: CASSQDGGTFPFF; clone size: NA; D gene: NA; V gene: TRBV4-3; J gene: TRBJ1-1
CDR3 DNA: TGTGCCAGCAGCACGGGACAGCGAAGGGGGTACCAAGAGACCCAGTACTTC; CDR3 protein: CASSTGQRRGYQETQYF; clone size: once; D gene: NA; V gene: TRBV21-1; J gene: TRBJ2-5
CDR3 DNA: TGTGCCATCAGTGAGGGGAGGTCTATGGCCAACGTCCTGACTTTC; CDR3 protein: CAISEGRSMANVLTF; clone size: NA; D gene: NA; V gene: TRBV10-3; J gene: TRBJ2-6
CDR3 DNA: TGTGCCAGCAGGCCCCCCACTCCTGGAAACACCATATATTTT; CDR3 protein: CASRPPTPGNTIYF; clone size: NA; D gene: NA; V gene: TRBV6-1; J gene: TRBJ1-3
CDR3 DNA: TGTGCCAGCTCACCACCTAAAGGGACAAAGGGCGTTTCGGCCAAAAACATTCAGTACTTC; CDR3 protein: CASSPPKGTKGVSAKNIQYF; clone size: NA; D gene: NA; V gene: TRBV18; J gene: TRBJ2-4
CDR3 DNA: TGTGCCAGCAACCGTTTGTCACAGGGTCTGAACATTCAGTACTTC; CDR3 protein: CASNRLSQGLNIQYF; clone size: NA; D gene: NA; V gene: TRBV28; J gene: TRBJ2-4
CDR3 DNA: TGTGCCAGCAGCGTAGGATATAGCTCAGATACGCAGTATTTT; CDR3 protein: CASSVGYSSDTQYF; clone size: NA; D gene: NA; V gene: TRBV9; J gene: TRBJ2-3
CDR3 DNA: TGTGCCAGCTCACCGGACACGAACTATGGCTACACCTTC; CDR3 protein: CASSPDTNYGYTF; clone size: NA; D gene: NA; V gene: TRBV18; J gene: TRBJ1-2
CDR3 DNA: TGTGCCAGTAGTCCGGACAGGGGCAACATTCAGTACTTC; CDR3 protein: CASSPDRGNIQYF; clone size: NA; D gene: TRBD1; V gene: TRBV19; J gene: TRBJ2-4
CDR3 DNA: TGTGCCAGCAGCTTAGATCCGGGGGGTGGGTATGGCTACACCTTC; CDR3 protein: CASSLDPGGGYGYTF; clone size: NA; D gene: NA; V gene: TRBV11-2; J gene: TRBJ1-2
CDR3 DNA: TGTGCCAGCAGTACCGCGGTGAACACTGAAGCTTTCTTT; CDR3 protein: CASSTAVNTEAFF; clone size: NA; D gene: NA; V gene: TRBV6-5; J gene: TRBJ1-1
CDR3 DNA: TGTGCCAGCAGCTTGGCTACAGGGTTTGCTGAAAAACTGTTTTTT; CDR3 protein: CASSLATGFAEKLFF; clone size: once; D gene: NA; V gene: TRBV7-8; J gene: TRBJ1-4
CDR3 DNA: TGTGCCAGCAGTTATCAGGGTGGCACTGAAGCTTTCTTT; CDR3 protein: CASSYQGGTEAFF; clone size: NA; D gene: NA; V gene: TRBV6-6; J gene: TRBJ1-1
CDR3 DNA: TGTGCCAGCAGCCGGACAGGGACCAACTCCTACGAGCAGTACTTC; CDR3 protein: CASSRTGTNSYEQYF; clone size: NA; D gene: TRBD1; V gene: TRBV7-2; J gene: TRBJ2-7
CDR3 DNA: TGCAGCGTTGTTATGGCAGGGACTGGAAACACCATATATTTT; CDR3 protein: CSVVMAGTGNTIYF; clone size: NA; D gene: NA; V gene: TRBV29-1; J gene: TRBJ1-3
CDR3 DNA: TGTGCCAGCAGTTCCATAGACAACTCCTACGAGCAGTACTTC; CDR3 protein: CASSSIDNSYEQYF; clone size: NA; D gene: NA; V gene: TRBV28; J gene: TRBJ2-7
CDR3 DNA: TGTGCCAGCAGTGAACCTTGGAACACCGGGGAGCTGTTTTTT; CDR3 protein: CASSEPWNTGELFF; clone size: NA; D gene: NA; V gene: TRBV6-1; J gene: TRBJ2-2
CDR3 DNA: TGTGCCAGCACCCCCGGGGTGGGCAAAAACATTCAGTACTTC; CDR3 protein: CASTPGVGKNIQYF; clone size: NA; D gene: NA; V gene: TRBV7-9; J gene: TRBJ2-4
CDR3 DNA: TGCGCCAGCAGCACGGGGCAGGGCACAGATACGCAGTATTTT; CDR3 protein: CASSTGQGTDTQYF; clone size: NA; D gene: NA; V gene: TRBV5-1; J gene: TRBJ2-3
CDR3 DNA: TGTGCCAGCAGCTTGGGCCCAAGGGGGGATTATGGCTACACCTTC; CDR3 protein: CASSLGPRGDYGYTF; clone size: NA; D gene: NA; V gene: TRBV5-6; J gene: TRBJ1-2
CDR3 DNA: TGTGCCAGCAGACCGACAGGGGCAGATACGCAGTATTTT; CDR3 protein: CASRPTGADTQYF; clone size: NA; D gene: TRBD1; V gene: TRBV6-1; J gene: TRBJ2-3
CDR3 DNA: TGTGCCAGCAGCTTTAGGGGGGGCGGCTACACCTTC; CDR3 protein: CASSFRGGGYTF; clone size: once; D gene: NA; V gene: TRBV11-2; J gene: TRBJ1-2
CDR3 DNA: TGCAGCGTGGGGCAGGGCTACACCTTC; CDR3 protein: CSVGQGYTF; clone size: NA; D gene: NA; V gene: TRBV29-1; J gene: TRBJ1-2